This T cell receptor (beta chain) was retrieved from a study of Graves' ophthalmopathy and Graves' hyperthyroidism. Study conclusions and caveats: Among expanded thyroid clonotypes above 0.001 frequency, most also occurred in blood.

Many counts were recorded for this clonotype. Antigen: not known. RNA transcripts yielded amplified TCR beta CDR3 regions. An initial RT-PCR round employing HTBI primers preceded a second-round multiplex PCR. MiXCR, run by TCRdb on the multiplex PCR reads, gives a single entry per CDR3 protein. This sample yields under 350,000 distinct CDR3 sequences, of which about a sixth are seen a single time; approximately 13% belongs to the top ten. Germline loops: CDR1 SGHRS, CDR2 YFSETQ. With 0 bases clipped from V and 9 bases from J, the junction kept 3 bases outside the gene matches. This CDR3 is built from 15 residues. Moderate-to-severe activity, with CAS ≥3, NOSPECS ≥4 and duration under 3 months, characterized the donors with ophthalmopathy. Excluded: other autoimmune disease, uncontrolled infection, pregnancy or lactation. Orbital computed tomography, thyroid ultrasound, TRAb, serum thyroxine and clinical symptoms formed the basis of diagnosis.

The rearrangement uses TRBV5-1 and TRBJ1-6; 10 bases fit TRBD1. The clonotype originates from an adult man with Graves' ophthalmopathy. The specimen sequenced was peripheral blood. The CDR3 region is CASSLDDRGLSPLHF. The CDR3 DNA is TGCGCCAGCAGCTTGGATGACAGGGGGCTTTCACCCCTCCACTTT.